This TCR beta chain was recovered during a study of T cell responses to AZD1222 COVID-19 vaccine. Findings of the study overall: Regions 160-218 and 743-854 dominated among vaccine-associated CD4 TCRs spanning spike. The sample set comprised mostly white British donors with more females, and clonal diversity was possibly underestimated.

Note on this clone: Antigen unknown.

The CDR3 is made up of 14 amino acids. V lost 6 bases and J lost 2, with 12 bases in between. Per the germline V gene, CDR1 is MDHEN and CDR2 is SYDVKM. Produced via immunoSEQ multiplex PCR; TCRdb's table is partial and in-frame only. This table holds fewer than 100,000 clones, 88% found once. Sequenced here: peripheral blood, sampled on day 0 of AZD1222 vaccination. The chain combines TRBV28 with TRBJ2-3; possibly TRBD2 for D (5 bases). This TCR was recovered from an adult in good health. This chain's CDR3 is CASSLSGSTDTQYF. CDR3 DNA: TGTGCCAGCAGCCTCAGCGGCTCCACAGATACGCAGTATTTT.